Following are 12 T cell receptor beta chains from one sample sequenced in a study of lymphopenia after photon versus proton radiotherapy. Clones were read by immunoSEQ multiplex PCR, and TCRdb kept only the in-frame ones, dropping some. Seen here are around 70,000 clones, around 92% observed once, and the top ten hold approximately 2.1%. Sequences were derived from peripheral blood, sampled from a patient treated with photon-based radiotherapy. The receptors here all came from a woman between 35 and 50 years old with cholangiocarcinoma.

The chain's CDR3 is CASSLSDTQYF. CDR3 in DNA: TGTGCCAGCAGCTTGTCGGATACGCAGTATTTT. The V gene is TRBV5-8, the J gene TRBJ2-3; no clear D gene. This CDR3 spans 11 amino acids. CDR1 and CDR2 (germline): SGHTS, YDEGEE. V lost 1 base, J lost 6 bases, and 3 bases lay in between.

This chain uses TRBV21-1 with TRBJ2-7; the D call of TRBD2 is as the table states it, not checked on the DNA. TRBV21-1 corresponds to a pseudogene. The CDR3 sequence is 17 residues long. The CDR3 region has the DNA TGTGCCAGGTCGGGACTAGCGGGGGCCAGGGGCTACTACGAGCAGTACTTC. Translating it yields CARSGLAGARGYYEQYF.

The genes are TRBV30 and TRBJ2-1; TRBD1 might be the D (5 bases). Germline values: CDR1 GTSNPN, CDR2 SVGIG (reference sequence). CDR3 length: 11 amino acids. V lost 0 bases and J 15 bases, leaving 12 bases between the germline ends. The CDR3 nucleotides read TGTGCCTGGAGTGTATCACAGGCAAGGTTCTTC. Its translation: CAWSVSQARFF.

The gene calls are TRBV6-5 and TRBJ2-1; 11 bases are shared with TRBD2. Germline V gives CDR1 MNHEY, CDR2 SVGAGI. The CDR3 runs to 16 residues. With 4 bases clipped from V and 7 bases from J, the junction kept 9 bases outside the gene matches. For the CDR3, the DNA is TGTGCCAGCAGTTTTCTTAGCGGGGGGGCAGGAAATGAGCAGTTCTTC. Its protein product is CASSFLSGGAGNEQFF.

V and J are TRBV30 and TRBJ1-4; D unresolved. The V gene's germline CDR1 is GTSNPN and CDR2 SVGIG (reference sequence). V lost 2 bases, J lost 5 bases, and 9 bases lay in between. The CDR3 is 13 amino acids. CDR3 loop: CAWSRQANEKLFF. The CDR3, as DNA: TGTGCCTGGAGTCGGCAGGCGAATGAAAAACTGTTTTTT.

The chain couples TRBV4-2 to TRBJ1-4, with unresolved D. Trimming removed 0 bases from V and 10 bases from J, with 12 bases in between. Germline lookup yields CDR1 LGHNA and CDR2 YNFKEQ. CDR3 length: 14 residues. DNA of the CDR3: TGTGCCAGCAGCCAAGATTTAGGCTCGGGAAAACTGTTTTTT. Translation gives CASSQDLGSGKLFF.

The chain carries TRBV5-4 and TRBJ2-1, with D unclear. Germline-derived CDR1 and CDR2 are SGHNT and YYREEE (reference sequence). The V end lost 4 bases, the J end lost 6 bases, and 14 bases lay between the germline ends. The CDR3 totals 14 residues. DNA for the CDR3: TGTGCCAGCAGCCCTCCGACCGTTGTCAATGAGCAGTTCTTC. Its translation: CASSPPTVVNEQFF.

The chain recombines TRBV29-1 with TRBJ1-1, with D hard to call. From germline, CDR1 is SQVTM and CDR2 ANQGSEA. This CDR3 is built from 9 residues. V lost 7 bases, J lost 11 bases, and 11 bases lay in between. CDR3 DNA sequence: TGCAGCGCGTCTCCGGGGGCTTTCTTT. This sequence encodes CSASPGAFF.

The V and J genes are TRBV5-5 and TRBJ2-5; D is possibly TRBD1 (5 bases). The V gene's germline CDR1 is SGHKS and CDR2 YYEKEE (reference sequence). The CDR3 runs 14 residues. V was cut by 5 bases and J by 3 bases, with 14 bases left in between. The CDR3 spells CASSRMTVEETQYF. The CDR3 DNA reads TGTGCCAGCAGTCGGATGACAGTTGAAGAGACCCAGTACTTC.

The chain carries TRBV6-5 and TRBJ2-2; perhaps TRBD1 as D (6 bases). The CDR3 is made up of 16 amino acids. The germline V and J ends were trimmed by 1 base and 0 bases, with 9 bases remaining between them. Germline loops: CDR1 MNHEY, CDR2 SVGAGI. The CDR3 sequence is CASSYFGTSNTGELFF. The CDR3 DNA follows: TGTGCCAGCAGTTACTTCGGGACATCGAACACCGGGGAGCTGTTTTTT.

The chain carries TRBV19 and TRBJ1-2, with 11 bases lining up with TRBD1. The trim removed 6 bases at V and 4 bases at J, leaving 13 bases unmatched. Germline-derived CDR1 and CDR2 are LNHDA and SQIVND (reference sequence). This CDR3 region has 17 residues. In nucleotides, the CDR3 is TGTGCCAGTAGACCTTCCGGGACAGGGGGACTCGTCTATGGCTACACCTTC. Its protein product is CASRPSGTGGLVYGYTF.

The V gene is TRBV5-6, the J gene TRBJ1-2; D gene ambiguous. The CDR3 runs to 12 residues. Germline values: CDR1 SGHDT, CDR2 YYEEEE. Trimming removed 1 base at V and 6 bases at J, with 7 bases between. CDR3 protein: CASSLPPNGYTF. CDR3 bases: TGTGCCAGCAGCTTGCCCCCTAATGGCTACACCTTC.